These T cell receptor beta chains were read from a single sample in a study of cytomegalovirus exposure and HLA in healthy donors. Repertoires were generated with immunoSEQ multiplex PCR, while TCRdb's copy carries only in-frame clones and drops some. The repertoire includes 200,000 to 250,000 clones, 70% to 80% of them detected once, and around 16% sits in the top ten. Sequencing used PBMCs. The origin of the receptors is a man aged 35 to 55 in good health and CMV-seronegative. CDR3s include the opening cysteine and the closing phenylalanine or tryptophan. D genes are given only for firm matches. A clone size is listed for some rows: how often the clone was seen (once, few, many), or a class if it is expanded.

cdr3_aa,cdr3_nt,d_call,v_call,clone_size,cdr3_length,j_call
CASSPRDKVYEQYF,TGTGCCAGCAGCCCCCGGGACAAAGTCTACGAGCAGTACTTC,-,TRBV5-4,-,14,TRBJ2-7
CASSPGRQETQYF,TGTGCCAGCTCACCGGGGAGACAAGAGACCCAGTACTTC,-,TRBV18,-,13,TRBJ2-5
CASRVSGSLNTQYF,TGTGCCAGCAGAGTAAGCGGGAGTCTGAATACGCAGTATTTT,TRBD2,TRBV28,-,14,TRBJ2-3
CASSDQGVNYGYTF,TGTGCCAGCAGTGACCAGGGTGTCAACTATGGCTACACCTTC,-,TRBV6-1,-,14,TRBJ1-2
CASTNLETQYF,TGTGCCAGCACCAATTTGGAGACCCAGTACTTC,-,TRBV6-5,-,11,TRBJ2-5
CASSYGARGLGEAFF,TGTGCCAGCAGTTACGGGGCGCGGGGGCTGGGTGAAGCTTTCTTT,-,TRBV6-5,few,15,TRBJ1-1
CASSLGGERNEQFF,TGTGCCAGCAGCTTGGGGGGGGAGAGAAATGAGCAGTTCTTC,TRBD2,TRBV7-2,-,14,TRBJ2-1
CASKGTGFYGYTF,TGTGCCAGCAAAGGAACAGGGTTCTATGGCTACACCTTC,-,TRBV6-5,-,13,TRBJ1-2
CASSLRQPGQFF,TGTGCCAGCAGCTTAAGACAGCCCGGGCAGTTCTTC,-,TRBV28,-,12,TRBJ2-1
CASEGDYPPNGYTF,TGTGCCAGCGAGGGGGACTACCCGCCGAATGGCTACACCTTC,-,TRBV6-1,-,14,TRBJ1-2
CASSSGTNTEAFF,TGTGCCAGCAGCTCGGGAACGAACACTGAAGCTTTCTTT,-,TRBV11-3,once,13,TRBJ1-1
CASSSVGTDTQYF,TGTGCCAGCAGCTCCGTCGGCACAGATACGCAGTATTTT,-,TRBV5-6,-,13,TRBJ2-3
CASSFAGGYGEQFF,TGTGCCAGCAGCTTTGCGGGGGGGTATGGTGAGCAGTTCTTC,TRBD2,TRBV11-3,-,14,TRBJ2-1
CASGQRRNEKLFF,TGTGCCAGCGGACAGCGGCGGAATGAAAAACTGTTTTTT,-,TRBV27,-,13,TRBJ1-4
CASSRTGGIVEQYF,TGTGCCAGCTCACGGACAGGGGGCATTGTCGAGCAGTACTTC,TRBD1,TRBV18,-,14,TRBJ2-7
CASVTGGTEAFF,TGTGCCAGTGTAACAGGGGGGACTGAAGCTTTCTTT,TRBD1,TRBV19,-,12,TRBJ1-1
CASSIAQGGDEKLFF,TGTGCCAGTAGTATAGCACAGGGGGGGGATGAAAAACTGTTTTTT,TRBD1,TRBV19,-,15,TRBJ1-4
CASSLGEGGSYEQYF,TGTGCCAGCAGCTTGGGGGAGGGGGGCTCCTACGAGCAGTACTTC,-,TRBV5-4,few,15,TRBJ2-7
CASSTGGLAGGRDTQYF,TGTGCCAGCAGTACGGGGGGACTAGCGGGGGGGCGAGATACGCAGTATTTT,TRBD2,TRBV25-1,-,17,TRBJ2-3
CASSIGGQGAPYTEAFF,TGTGCCAGTAGTATTGGTGGACAGGGGGCTCCCTACACTGAAGCTTTCTTT,TRBD1,TRBV19,-,17,TRBJ1-1
CASSDSFYNEQFF,TGCGCCAGCAGCGACAGTTTCTACAATGAGCAGTTCTTC,-,TRBV5-1,-,13,TRBJ2-1
CASTPDRITGELFF,TGTGCCAGCACCCCGGACAGGATAACCGGGGAGCTGTTTTTT,TRBD1,TRBV7-2,-,14,TRBJ2-2
CASSVRRAGDAYNEQFF,TGTGCCAGCAGCGTTCGCCGAGCGGGAGATGCCTACAATGAGCAGTTCTTC,TRBD2,TRBV9,-,17,TRBJ2-1
CASSKEGGEEDTQYF,TGTGCCAGCAGCAAAGAGGGGGGGGAAGAAGATACGCAGTATTTT,-,TRBV9,few,15,TRBJ2-3
CASAKMTSGTYEQYF,TGTGCCAGCGCGAAGATGACTAGCGGCACCTACGAGCAGTACTTC,TRBD2,TRBV6-5,-,15,TRBJ2-7
CASSAGGATDTQYF,TGTGCCAGCAGCGCCGGCGGGGCCACAGATACGCAGTATTTT,-,TRBV7-2,-,14,TRBJ2-3
CASSGKGDTQYF,TGTGCCAGCAGCGGAAAGGGGGATACGCAGTATTTT,-,TRBV13,once,12,TRBJ2-3
CASSQEGGGGPYNEQFF,TGCGCCAGCAGCCAAGAAGGTGGCGGGGGGCCTTACAATGAGCAGTTCTTC,TRBD2,TRBV4-1,-,17,TRBJ2-1
CASSPRTGEGEQYF,TGTGCCAGCAGCCCTCGGACAGGGGAAGGCGAGCAGTACTTC,TRBD1,TRBV2,-,14,TRBJ2-7
CASSLFSGNTGELFF,TGTGCCAGCAGTTTATTCAGTGGGAACACCGGGGAGCTGTTTTTT,-,TRBV27,-,15,TRBJ2-2
CASSKDIYGYTF,TGTGCCAGTAGTAAAGACATCTATGGCTACACCTTC,-,TRBV19,-,12,TRBJ1-2
CSVGDRQGSGNIQYF,TGCAGCGTGGGAGATCGACAGGGTTCAGGAAACATTCAGTACTTC,TRBD1,TRBV29-1,-,15,TRBJ2-4
CASSLTGGLLGFSNQPQHF,TGTGCCAGCAGCTTGACAGGGGGGCTCCTTGGTTTTAGCAATCAGCCCCAGCATTTT,TRBD1,TRBV7-2,-,19,TRBJ1-5
CASSQGGGNEQYF,TGCGCCAGCAGCCAAGGCGGGGGGAACGAGCAGTACTTC,TRBD2,TRBV4-1,once,13,TRBJ2-7
CASSLRRGGVPDTQYF,TGTGCCAGCAGCTTGAGAAGAGGGGGGGTCCCAGATACGCAGTATTTT,-,TRBV5-4,-,16,TRBJ2-3
CASSDISSGNYGWNEQFF,TGCGCCAGCAGTGATATTTCTAGCGGAAATTACGGGTGGAATGAGCAGTTCTTC,TRBD2,TRBV10-2,-,18,TRBJ2-1
CASSSSGAAYEQYF,TGTGCCAGCAGCTCATCGGGAGCAGCCTACGAGCAGTACTTC,-,TRBV7-8,few,14,TRBJ2-7
CASSPSKERNTEAFF,TGTGCCAGCAGCCCGTCAAAGGAGAGGAACACTGAAGCTTTCTTT,-,TRBV5-4,-,15,TRBJ1-1
CASGLGQLPQNEQFF,TGTGCCAGCGGGCTCGGACAGCTACCCCAGAATGAGCAGTTCTTC,-,TRBV27,-,15,TRBJ2-1
CASSLERNSNQPQHF,TGTGCCAGCAGCTTAGAGCGGAATAGCAATCAGCCCCAGCATTTT,-,TRBV7-2,few,15,TRBJ1-5
CASSLAQDRGEQYF,TGTGCCAGCAGCTTAGCCCAGGACAGGGGCGAGCAGTACTTC,TRBD1,TRBV11-2,-,14,TRBJ2-7